The source of this TCR beta chain is a study of blood T cell repertoires in COVID-19 (dated by TCRdb to 2020 to 2022). As for the study more broadly: Samples from collaborators originated in the United States, Italy and Spain and spanned both the acute and convalescent phases of COVID-19. The prospective study material was composed of cDNA or gDNA derived from T cells, B-cell-depleted T cells, or PBMCs. The dataset comprised deeply sampled blood TCRbeta repertoires from subjects exposed to, actively infected with, or recovered from COVID-19. The repertoires were made available in a free public database intended to serve as a resource for research on the immune response to SARS-CoV-2. The samples were drawn from two sources: the first 160 participants of the ongoing ImmuneRACE study, and 950 to 1,500 subjects contributed by 6 global collaborators. A de-identified subject ID, COVID-19 status, age in years and sex were almost always included in the sample metadata. Where available, HLA class I and class II types were obtained from metadata supplied by the sample provider rather than from assay-based typing.

Participants in the prospective study were aged about 18 to 95 years, lived in some 24 United States geographic areas, and enrolled through a virtual design. Cohort assignment in the prospective study relied on participant-reported clinical history from a screening survey and a study questionnaire. Exposed participants had been in contact with someone with a PCR-confirmed or clinician-diagnosed COVID-19 case within 2 weeks of study entry. In the prospective study, whole blood, serum and a nasopharyngeal or oropharyngeal swab were collected from each participant by mobile phlebotomists. Participants in the prospective study had the option to provide additional blood draws and questionnaires over an approximately 2-month period. Blood samples from the prospective study were shipped frozen or at room temperature prior to DNA extraction. Note on this clone: Its antigen specificity is not known. No base qualities exist here, and no much larger clone lies one base off it.

Clipping removes 5 bases from V and 5 bases from J, with 11 as the unmatched junction base count. Inclusive of the bounding cysteine and phenylalanine, the CDR3 is 15 residues long. The only DNA kept is the CDR3, 45 bases in frame from the first base. Reading the germline V gene (reference sequence) gives CDR1 LNHDA and CDR2 SQIVND. Study-wide findings and limitations: The amount of clinical and demographic metadata varied by source and participant and was provided uncurated.

The immunoSEQ Assay, a bias-controlled multiplex PCR, was used to amplify TCRbeta CDR3 regions from genomic DNA. As for the authors' bioinformatics: Nucleated cell counts per sample were estimated from amplification of reference gene primers within the assay. To quantify the absolute abundance of each unique TCRbeta CDR3 rearrangement, sequence reads were collapsed and filtered. For each sample, productive Simpson clonality was calculated as the square root of Simpson's diversity index over productive rearrangements. TCRdb obtained this table from immuneACCESS and retained in-frame rearrangements with V and J assigned. These tables miss some clones; where compared with another copy, unresolved V genes account for less than half of the shortfall, and the remainder is unexplained. That table gives V, J and clone size, and the DNA gave D and trimming. Across this sample there are under 150,000 clones, with 84% seen only once. Together, the top ten hold more than 4.5% of the sample.

The chain is made from TRBV19 and TRBJ1-1, with 7 middle bases fitting TRBD1. This sequence originates from a woman between 45 and 65 years old who had been exposed to COVID-19. The sequencing sample was made of PBMCs or T cells enriched from blood (not recorded which). The CDR3 reads as follows: CASSSQWRQGTEAFF. The nucleotide sequence is given as TGTGCCAGTAGTTCGCAATGGCGACAGGGAACTGAAGCTTTCTTT.